This note documents a single T cell receptor beta chain sequence. Antigen specificity is unknown. From the RT-PCR reads, TCRdb called clonotypes with MiXCR, one entry per CDR3 protein. Of about 530,000 distinct CDR3 sequences detected, about an eighth appear once; the ten largest clones hold around 13%. The length of the CDR3 is 15 residues. Germline V lookup: CDR1 MDHEN, CDR2 SYDVKM. After removal of 4 bases from V and 2 bases from J, the junction contained 6 bases not matched to a gene. The data were taken from a study of response to subunit inactivated influenza vaccine. Notes on the study in general: Authors suggested few new T cells are recruited by each seasonal influenza vaccination.

This clonotype originated in a man between 45 and 60 years old who received an inactivated influenza vaccine. The sample here was PBMCs from blood, taken roughly 6 weeks after vaccination. This sequence joins TRBV28 and TRBJ2-7; the match to TRBD2 covers 9 bases. The CDR3 region has the DNA TGTGCCAGCAGTTCTTCAGGACTAGCGCCCTACGAGCAGTACTTC. It specifies CASSSSGLAPYEQYF.